This is a list of T cell receptor beta chains from one sample in a study of T cell changes during pregnancy in multiple sclerosis. The table came from immunoSEQ multiplex PCR; TCRdb's copy has only in-frame clones and leaves some out. This table holds more than 20,000 clones, roughly 90% found once. The sample in question was CD8+ T cells from peripheral blood mononuclear cells, obtained in the third trimester of pregnancy. Every receptor here comes from a female donor in good health, enrolled as a control in a pregnancy study. The CDR3 runs from the conserved cysteine through the conserved F or W. A D gene is named only where the DNA matches it firmly. Size is stated for part of the rows, as once, few or many counts, or as a class when the clone is expanded.

>once|TRBJ1-1|TRBV19|NA
CASSGGSFEAFF
TGTGCCAGTAGTGGGGGGAGCTTCGAAGCTTTCTTT
>once|TRBJ2-2|TRBV6-6|NA
CASSVEVSAGELFF
TGTGCCAGCAGCGTCGAGGTGTCTGCGGGGGAGCTGTTTTTT
>NA|TRBJ1-1|TRBV6-1|NA
CASSELSGTVEAFF
TGTGCCAGCAGTGAACTGTCAGGAACGGTTGAAGCTTTCTTT
>NA|TRBJ1-5|TRBV27|NA
CASRPGFGNQPQHF
TGTGCCAGCAGGCCCGGGTTTGGCAATCAGCCCCAGCATTTT
>NA|TRBJ1-1|TRBV27|TRBD1
CASRRQGVGTEAFF
TGTGCCAGCAGACGACAGGGGGTCGGGACTGAAGCTTTCTTT
>NA|TRBJ2-2|TRBV7-9|TRBD2
CASRPRSREGVTGELFF
TGTGCCAGCAGACCCAGGTCCCGGGAGGGGGTCACCGGGGAGCTGTTTTTT
>NA|TRBJ2-2|TRBV19|NA
CASSMTGRGVAGELFF
TGTGCCAGTAGCATGACAGGCCGGGGGGTAGCCGGGGAGCTGTTTTTT
>NA|TRBJ1-1|TRBV6-4|TRBD1
CASSAGGSVTEAFF
TGTGCCAGCAGTGCAGGGGGCTCGGTCACTGAAGCTTTCTTT
>NA|TRBJ2-7|TRBV19|TRBD2
CASSIVPAGYNEQYF
TGTGCCAGTAGTATAGTTCCAGCGGGGTATAACGAGCAGTACTTC
>NA|TRBJ2-1|TRBV7-6|TRBD2
CASSLDWREAYNEQFF
TGTGCCAGCAGCTTAGATTGGCGGGAGGCTTACAATGAGCAGTTCTTC
>NA|TRBJ2-1|TRBV7-9|NA
CASGGAGPPPSSYNEQFF
TGTGCCAGCGGTGGGGCGGGACCCCCCCCGAGCTCCTACAATGAGCAGTTCTTC
>NA|TRBJ2-7|TRBV28|NA
CASSLPPREVLYEQYF
TGTGCCAGCAGTTTACCCCCTCGGGAAGTATTGTACGAGCAGTACTTC
>NA|TRBJ1-5|TRBV4-1|TRBD1
CASSQARTGNQPQHF
TGCGCCAGCAGCCAAGCCAGGACAGGAAATCAGCCCCAGCATTTT
>NA|TRBJ2-5|TRBV9|TRBD2
CASSVAASGGANQETQYF
TGTGCCAGCAGCGTAGCCGCAAGCGGGGGGGCCAACCAAGAGACCCAGTACTTC
>NA|TRBJ2-2|TRBV5-1|NA
CASSLGQDNTGELFF
TGCGCCAGCAGCTTGGGACAGGACAACACCGGGGAGCTGTTTTTT
>NA|TRBJ2-3|TRBV13|TRBD1
CASSPDRASTDTQYF
TGTGCCAGCAGCCCGGACAGGGCCAGCACAGATACGCAGTATTTT
>NA|TRBJ1-2|TRBV2|NA
CASSERPDYYGYTF
TGTGCCAGCAGTGAAAGGCCAGACTACTATGGCTACACCTTC
>NA|TRBJ2-5|TRBV5-1|NA
CASSLAVGRGQETQYF
TGCGCCAGCAGCTTGGCAGTTGGGAGGGGGCAAGAGACCCAGTACTTC
>NA|TRBJ2-1|TRBV28|TRBD2
CASSLPGLAGGYSSEQFF
TGTGCCAGCAGTCTACCGGGACTAGCGGGAGGTTATTCATCCGAGCAGTTCTTC
>NA|TRBJ2-2|TRBV15|TRBD1
CATRGTGGGHRELFF
TGTGCCACCAGGGGGACAGGAGGAGGGCACCGGGAGCTGTTTTTT
>once|TRBJ2-7|TRBV28|NA
CASSWVPRNEQYF
TGTGCCAGCAGTTGGGTCCCGAGGAACGAGCAGTACTTC
>NA|TRBJ2-1|TRBV27|TRBD2
CASSFTSGSYNEQFF
TGTGCCAGCAGTTTTACTAGCGGGAGTTACAATGAGCAGTTCTTC
>NA|TRBJ2-2|TRBV7-9|TRBD2
CASSLTSANTGELFF
TGTGCCAGCAGCTTGACTAGCGCGAACACCGGGGAGCTGTTTTTT
>NA|TRBJ1-4|TRBV25-1|TRBD1
CASSDRRGREKLFF
TGTGCCAGCAGTGATCGTAGGGGGCGAGAAAAACTGTTTTTT
>NA|TRBJ1-1|TRBV19|NA
CASSIVGGSTEAFF
TGTGCCAGTAGTATTGTGGGGGGATCTACTGAAGCTTTCTTT
>few|TRBJ1-6|TRBV7-9|NA
CASSLGEGNSPLHF
TGTGCCAGCAGCTTAGGAGAGGGAAATTCACCCCTCCACTTT
>once|TRBJ2-1|TRBV7-3|TRBD2
CASSPLASSYNEQFF
TGTGCCAGCAGCCCACTAGCGAGCTCCTACAATGAGCAGTTCTTC
>few|TRBJ2-2|TRBV6-4|NA
CASSDSSQPNTGELFF
TGTGCCAGCAGTGACTCGTCACAGCCGAACACCGGGGAGCTGTTTTTT
>NA|TRBJ2-1|TRBV5-1|TRBD1
CASSGTGLNEQFF
TGCGCCAGCAGCGGGACAGGGCTAAATGAGCAGTTCTTC
>NA|TRBJ1-1|TRBV5-6|NA
CASSSDGNTEAFF
TGTGCCAGCAGTAGCGACGGGAACACTGAAGCTTTCTTT
>NA|TRBJ1-3|TRBV6-6|NA
CASRPFYRDSGNTIYF
TGTGCCAGCAGGCCTTTTTACAGGGATTCAGGAAACACCATATATTTT
>once|TRBJ1-5|TRBV27|TRBD1
CASSLSGDRQPQHF
TGTGCCAGCAGTTTATCGGGGGACAGACAGCCCCAGCATTTT
>once|TRBJ2-5|TRBV18|NA
CASSPGGRSIETQYF
TGTGCCAGCTCACCGGGGGGAAGGTCCATAGAGACCCAGTACTTC
>NA|TRBJ2-1|TRBV27|NA
CASRNGFRVNEQFF
TGTGCCAGCAGAAATGGGTTCAGGGTGAATGAGCAGTTCTTC
>NA|TRBJ2-7|TRBV7-9|NA
CASSGSTAGAFSYEQYF
TGTGCCAGCAGCGGATCCACGGCAGGGGCCTTCTCCTACGAGCAGTACTTC
>NA|TRBJ1-4|TRBV7-9|NA
CASSRPTKNEKLFF
TGTGCCAGCAGCCGACCCACTAAAAATGAAAAACTGTTTTTT